The 10 T cell receptor beta chains given below trace back to one sample, sequenced in a study of molecular identifiers for immune sequencing clone quantification. TCRdb fed the PCR reads into MiXCR, producing one record per CDR3 protein. The sample has under 350,000 distinct CDR3 sequences, roughly 24% seen once. The specimen sequenced was naive CD8+ T cells from blood, with Jurkat cell RNA spiked in. This sample's subset: FACS-sorted CD8+CD4-CCR7+CD45RA+ naive T cells. These receptors were obtained from a human donor in good health. Some libraries in this study had Jurkat cell RNA spiked in.

This clonotype was recorded many times. V gene TRBV6-2 or TRBV6-3 combines with J gene TRBJ2-3; no clear D gene. This CDR3 contains 12 residues. Per germline, CDR1 MNHEY and CDR2 SVGEGT. The V end lost 2 bases, the J end lost 7 bases, and 7 bases lay between the germline ends. The CDR3 DNA follows: TGTGCCAGCAGTTACGGAGCATATACGCAGTATTTT. It yields the protein CASSYGAYTQYF.

This clonotype was observed many times. The rearrangement joins TRBV6-6 to TRBJ2-3, with 9 bases that match TRBD2. The CDR3 covers 16 residues. Germline-derived CDR1 and CDR2 are MNHNY and SVGAGI (reference sequence). The V gene end was trimmed by 4 bases and the J gene end by 6 bases; junction bases not matched to a gene: 11. The CDR3 region is CASSFLAGVGHDTQYF. The CDR3 bases are TGTGCCAGCAGTTTTTTAGCGGGAGTGGGGCATGATACGCAGTATTTT.

This clonotype was observed many times. The chain employs TRBV4-1 and TRBJ1-2; the D is unclear. CDR1 and CDR2 from the germline V gene are MGHRA and YSYEKL. Trimming pared 0 bases from V and 0 bases from J, leaving 8 bases between. The CDR3 is 15 amino acids. CDR3 DNA: TGCGCCAGCAGCCAAGATCGCATCGCTAACTATGGCTACACCTTC. Encoded protein: CASSQDRIANYGYTF.

As to this clonotype: At one of its ends the junction is not consistent with the germline gene, which may arise from a read error. The chain recombines TRBV4-1 with TRBJ2-2; TRBD1 is a possible D gene (6 bases). The CDR3 totals 14 residues. Germline CDR1 MGHRA, CDR2 YSYEKL. The DNA for the CDR3 is TGCGCCAGCAGCCCGAGGGGGTACACCGGGGAGCTGTGTTTT. It specifies CASSPRGYTGELCF.

This clonotype appeared a single time. Being one base from a much bigger clone, this may be a read error. CDR3 coding DNA: TGTGCCAGCAGCTCGGTCGGGGGCACAGCTACGCAGTATTTT. This sequence encodes CASSSVGGTATQYF. The chain joins TRBV7-2 to TRBJ2-3; D assignment may be TRBD1 or TRBD2 (6 bases each). CDR1 is SGHTA, CDR2 FQGNSA, per germline. The CDR3 extends over 14 amino acids.

This clonotype appeared many times. The chain has TRBV10-2 and TRBJ2-3; tentatively, D is TRBD1 (5 bases). The V end lost 0 bases, the J end lost 11 bases, and 12 bases lay between the germline ends. CDR3 length: 13 amino acids. Per germline, CDR1 WSHSY and CDR2 SAAADI. CDR3 sequence (DNA): TGCGCCAGCAGTGAGTCGGGGCAGCGAATGCAGTATTTT. It yields the protein CASSESGQRMQYF.

The rearrangement uses TRBV29-1 and TRBJ2-2, with TRBD2 as a possible D gene (7 bases). Trimming shortened V by 7 bases and J by 0 bases, and 12 bases separated the two germline ends. Germline CDR1 and CDR2: SQVTM and ANQGSEA. The CDR3 is made up of 14 amino acids. The CDR3 sequence is CSGGGPSNTGELFF. The CDR3 DNA is TGCAGCGGGGGGGGGCCATCGAACACCGGGGAGCTGTTTTTT.

This clonotype was detected a few times. A junction end diverges from the germline sequence, so it may reflect a read error. This chain joins TRBV10-3 and TRBJ2-7; D gene uncertain. The CDR3 sequence is 13 residues long. Germline V CDR1 and CDR2: ENHRY, SYGVKD. This CDR3 reads CAIGEEKSYEQYF. The CDR3 DNA reads as TGTGCCATCGGTGAAGAGAAAAGCTACGAGCAGTACTTC.

The chain carries TRBV4-1 and TRBJ1-5; 8 positions match TRBD1. The CDR3 is made up of 15 amino acids. V dropped 0 bases and J dropped 6; count of bases not matched to a gene: 4. Germline-derived CDR1 and CDR2 are MGHRA and YSYEKL. The CDR3 nucleotides are TGCGCCAGCAGCCAAGAAGGCAGGGGGCTTCAGCCCCAGCATTTT. This sequence encodes CASSQEGRGLQPQHF.

On this clonotype: A single base separates this from a much larger clone, so it may be a read error. This chain connects TRBV7-8 to TRBJ2-3, with 9 bases identical to TRBD2. This CDR3 comprises 14 residues. From germline, CDR1 is SGHVS and CDR2 FQNEAQ. CDR3 loop: CASRLAGVTDTQYF. The DNA for the CDR3 is TGTGCCAGCAGGTTAGCGGGGGTTACAGATACGCAGTATTTT.